These 4 T cell receptor beta chains originate from one sample sequenced in a study of blood T cell repertoires in COVID-19. Measured with immunoSEQ multiplex PCR; TCRdb has only the in-frame clones, and not every one. The data contain 100,000 or so clones, roughly 89% of them singletons. The sequenced sample consisted of peripheral blood. The source is a man aged 65-85 years with active or convalescent COVID-19.

This rearrangement joins TRBV29-1 to TRBJ1-1; no definite D call. V was trimmed by 4 bases and J by 7 bases, leaving 19 bases between them. The V gene's germline CDR1 is SQVTM and CDR2 ANQGSEA. The CDR3 contains 14 residues. The CDR3 spells CSVGGGSANSEAFF. The CDR3 nucleotides read TGCAGCGTTGGAGGTGGATCGGCGAATAGTGAAGCTTTCTTT.

This clone was seen only once. This chain connects TRBV9 to TRBJ2-3, with 10 positions matching TRBD2. CDR3 length: 13 amino acids. CDR1 and CDR2 (germline): SGDLS, YYNGEE. V shed 4 bases, J shed 8 bases, and the junction held 4 bases outside the gene matches. The CDR3 region is CASSTLAGFTQYF. DNA for the CDR3: TGTGCCAGCAGCACACTAGCGGGGTTTACGCAGTATTTT. The full variable domain, rest sourced from reference TRBV9 and TRBJ2-3, is DSGVTQTPKHLITATGQRVTLRCSPRSGDLSVYWYQQSLDQGLQFLIQYYNGEERAKGNILERFSAQQFPDLHSELNLSSLELGDSALYFCASSTLAGFTQYFGPGTRLTVL.

Of note for this clone: The sample contains more than one DNA sequence encoding this CDR3. V gene TRBV6-5 combines with J gene TRBJ1-2; D possibly corresponds to TRBD1 (5 bases). The CDR3 consists of 12 residues. CDR1 is MNHEY, CDR2 SVGAGI, per germline. The ends were cut back, 6 bases at V and 0 bases at J, with 5 bases in the middle. DNA of the CDR3: TGTGCCAGCAGGGACACTAACTATGGCTACACCTTC. Amino acid sequence: CASRDTNYGYTF.

The V and J genes are TRBV27 and TRBJ2-1; 8 positions agree with TRBD1. Germline-derived CDR1 and CDR2 are MNHEY and SMNVEV (reference sequence). The J segment lost 7 bases and the V segment lost 6 bases, leaving 11 bases of the junction unmatched. CDR3 size: 15 residues. CDR3 DNA sequence: TGTGCCAGCAGGCCACCGGGACAGGTTTATAATGAGCAGTTCTTC. It encodes CASRPPGQVYNEQFF.